The 11 T cell receptor beta chains given below trace back to one sample, sequenced in a study of blood T cell repertoires in COVID-19. The method was immunoSEQ multiplex PCR; TCRdb's version includes in-frame clones alone and lacks a portion of them. The table has about 180,000 clones, roughly three quarters seen once. Sequencing used PBMCs or T cells enriched from blood (not recorded which). These receptors were taken from a man between 60 and 75 years old who had been exposed to COVID-19.

The rearrangement uses TRBV5-8 and TRBJ2-7; tentative D call: TRBD1 (6 bases). Deletions cut 4 bases from V and 3 bases from J, with 11 bases between. The CDR3 totals 13 residues. Germline V gene data show CDR1 as SGHTS and CDR2 as YDEGEE. CDR3 DNA sequence: TGTGCCAGCAGCCCCCGAGGGGGCTACGAGCAGTACTTC. This gives the protein CASSPRGGYEQYF.

J is TRBJ1-2 and V is TRBV23-1; tentative D call: TRBD1 (5 bases). TRBV23-1 is designated an ORF whose function remains uncertain. V was pared by 1 base and J by 5 bases, with 14 bases between. The CDR3 is 15 amino acids. CDR3 loop: CASSQYGGRPYGYTF. The CDR3 coding sequence is TGCGCCAGCAGTCAATATGGGGGGAGACCTTATGGCTACACCTTC.

This chain connects TRBV7-9 to TRBJ1-3; unclear D gene. V lost 3 bases and J 0 bases, leaving 12 bases between the germline ends. Germline CDR1 SEHNR, CDR2 FQNEAQ (reference sequence). This CDR3 comprises 16 residues. CDR3 sequence: CASSFEEASSGNTIYF. The CDR3 DNA follows: TGTGCCAGCAGCTTTGAAGAGGCGAGCTCTGGAAACACCATATATTTT.

Only one count was recorded for this clone. The chain joins TRBV30 to TRBJ1-1, with 10 positions matching TRBD1. After removal of 2 bases from V and 5 bases from J, the junction contained 8 bases not matched to a gene. CDR1 and CDR2 from the germline V gene are GTSNPN and SVGIG (reference sequence). The CDR3 loop spans 15 amino acids. CDR3 bases: TGTGCCTGGAGTCCCCCCGGGACAGGGGTGACTGAAGCTTTCTTT. Protein sequence: CAWSPPGTGVTEAFF.

CDR3 sequence reads: CASSQREGSHEQYF. The CDR3 bases are TGTGCCAGCAGCCAGCGGGAGGGGTCCCACGAGCAGTACTTC. The genes are TRBV7-6 and TRBJ2-7; 10 positions agree with TRBD2. V lost 5 bases and J lost 5; bases outside the gene matches: 6. CDR3 length equals 14 residues. Germline assignment: CDR1 SGHVS and CDR2 FNYEAQ.

V and J are TRBV9 and TRBJ2-1, with D unresolved. CDR1 and CDR2 (germline): SGDLS, YYNGEE. The CDR3 contains 15 residues. Trimming cost V 0 bases and J 7 bases, with 14 bases left between them. The CDR3 loop is CASSVGSLGQNEQFF. CDR3 DNA: TGTGCCAGCAGCGTAGGTAGTCTTGGGCAGAATGAGCAGTTCTTC.

The V call is TRBV25-1, the J call TRBJ1-1; no clear D. CDR1 and CDR2 from the germline V gene are MGHDK and SYGVNS. The CDR3 is 13 amino acids. V was shortened by 1 base and J by 1 base, with 4 bases between the two germline ends. CDR3 nucleotides: TGTGCCAGCAGTGAATTCTGGAACACTGAAGCTTTCTTT. This sequence encodes CASSEFWNTEAFF.

This chain joins TRBV6-5 and TRBJ2-3; the D gene is possibly TRBD1 (5 bases). The ends were cut back, 3 bases at V and 8 bases at J, with 6 bases in the middle. The CDR3 has 11 amino acids. CDR1 and CDR2 from the germline V gene are MNHEY and SVGAGI. This CDR3 is CASSYRGTQYF. As DNA, the CDR3 is TGTGCCAGCAGTTATAGGGGTACGCAGTATTTT.

The rearrangement joins TRBV5-4 to TRBJ2-5; D unresolved. Germline V gene data show CDR1 as SGHNT and CDR2 as YYREEE (reference sequence). The CDR3 is made up of 14 amino acids. Deletions cut 0 bases from V and 1 base from J, with 7 bases between. For the CDR3, the DNA is TGTGCCAGCAGCTTGGGTATACTCCAAGAGACCCAGTACTTC. Translating gives CASSLGILQETQYF.

Written as DNA, the CDR3 is TGTGCCAGCAGCCCCGTGGGCGCTAGCACAGATACGCAGTATTTT. This encodes CASSPVGASTDTQYF. This chain joins TRBV6-5 and TRBJ2-3; D unclear. V was clipped by 6 bases and J by 0 bases, with 13 bases between them. Germline V gene sequence: CDR1 MNHEY, CDR2 SVGAGI. The CDR3 covers 15 residues.

The V call is TRBV7-9, the J call TRBJ1-2; no clear D. Trimming stripped 1 base from V and 4 bases from J, with 13 bases between. Germline CDR1 reads SEHNR; CDR2 reads FQNEAQ (reference sequence). The CDR3 length is 15 residues. The CDR3 sequence is CASSLDSQRIYGYTF. CDR3 DNA: TGTGCCAGCAGCTTAGATTCGCAGCGGATCTATGGCTACACCTTC.